The 20 T cell receptor beta chains below come from one sample, sequenced in a study of cytomegalovirus exposure and HLA in healthy donors. PCR employed 60 Vbeta and 13 Jbeta primers. Sequencing was performed with immunoSEQ multiplex PCR; in TCRdb, only in-frame clones are kept and a portion is missing. The profile shows tens of thousands of clones, about 74% of them singletons. The specimen was PBMCs. These receptors originate from a woman in her forties or fifties in good health and CMV-seropositive.

The V gene is TRBV6-1, the J gene TRBJ2-2; 7 nucleotides match TRBD2. This CDR3 region has 14 residues. With 5 bases clipped from V and 7 bases from J, the junction kept 7 bases outside the gene matches. Germline CDR1 is MNHNS and CDR2 is SASEGT. CDR3 in amino acids: CASSPSGVFGELFF. The CDR3 DNA follows: TGTGCCAGCAGTCCGAGCGGGGTCTTCGGGGAGCTGTTTTTT.

CDR3 bases: TGTGCCAGCAGCTTTCAGGGAGGCGAGCAGTACTTC. Its protein product is CASSFQGGEQYF. The V and J genes are TRBV7-6 and TRBJ2-7; D perhaps matches TRBD2 (6 bases). Germline values: CDR1 SGHVS, CDR2 FNYEAQ. The V end lost 3 bases, the J end lost 6 bases, and 9 bases lay between the germline ends. This CDR3 has 12 residues.

The chain has TRBV19 and TRBJ1-6; D may be TRBD1 (6 bases). CDR1 LNHDA and CDR2 SQIVND come from the germline V gene (reference sequence). The CDR3 sequence is 15 residues long. Trimming took off 7 bases at V and 3 bases at J, with 13 bases between the two ends. CDR3 residues: CASMETGSYNSPLHF. Written as DNA, the CDR3 is TGTGCCAGTATGGAAACAGGGAGCTATAATTCACCCCTCCACTTT.

This chain joins TRBV7-9 and TRBJ2-2; no reliable D call. This CDR3 contains 14 residues. The V and J ends lost 8 bases and 1 base respectively, with 11 bases between them. CDR1 and CDR2 (germline): SEHNR, FQNEAQ (reference sequence). The CDR3 protein is CASQPPGNTGELFF. Written as DNA, the CDR3 is TGTGCCAGCCAACCCCCAGGGAACACCGGGGAGCTGTTTTTT.

CDR3 residues: CASSIAPPGQWGYTF. The CDR3 nucleotides are TGTGCCAGTAGTATAGCCCCGCCGGGACAGTGGGGCTACACCTTC. The chain couples TRBV19 to TRBJ1-2; 7 bases are shared with TRBD1. J was trimmed by 8 bases and V by 1 base; bases with no gene match: 10. Germline V gene data show CDR1 as LNHDA and CDR2 as SQIVND (reference sequence). The CDR3 runs 15 residues.

The V call is TRBV20-1, the J call TRBJ2-5; D ambiguous. CDR1 and CDR2 from the germline V gene are DFQATT and SNEGSKA (reference sequence). This CDR3 is built from 11 residues. The V and J ends lost 5 bases and 5 bases respectively, with 9 bases between them. In nucleotides, the CDR3 is TGCAGTGCTGAGGTCGGGGAGACCCAGTACTTC. It codes for CSAEVGETQYF.

This clone was seen a single time. The chain recombines TRBV6-1 with TRBJ1-2; D possibly corresponds to TRBD1 (6 bases). Trimming removed 2 bases at V and 3 bases at J, with 7 bases between. The CDR3 sequence is 13 residues long. CDR1 is MNHNS, CDR2 SASEGT, per germline. CDR3 in DNA: TGTGCCAGCAGTGAATCAGGGGACTATGGCTACACCTTC. It specifies CASSESGDYGYTF.

This rearrangement joins TRBV14 to TRBJ2-5; D unclear. CDR3 length: 12 amino acids. The V and J ends lost 4 bases and 1 base respectively, with 4 bases between them. CDR1 and CDR2 (germline): SGHDN, FVKESK. This chain's CDR3 is CASSLFQETQYF. The CDR3 DNA reads TGTGCCAGCAGCCTATTCCAAGAGACCCAGTACTTC.

The chain joins TRBV6-6 to TRBJ2-4; D gene unclear. The CDR3 loop spans 15 amino acids. The germline V gene encodes CDR1 MNHNY and CDR2 SVGAGI (reference sequence). The V gene lost 5 bases and the J gene lost 0 bases, with 11 bases spanning the gap. The CDR3 is CASSHTMLAKNIQYF. CDR3 nucleotides: TGTGCCAGCAGTCACACGATGCTAGCCAAAAACATTCAGTACTTC.

The rearrangement links TRBV19 to TRBJ2-7; maybe TRBD1 (6 bases). CDR3 length equals 14 residues. CDR1 and CDR2 from the germline V gene are LNHDA and SQIVND (reference sequence). V lost 4 bases and J 5 bases, leaving 15 bases between the germline ends. Here the CDR3 reads CASSTTGGLHEQYF. The CDR3 region has the DNA TGTGCCAGTAGTACGACAGGTGGTTTGCACGAGCAGTACTTC.

This CDR3 is CASSWDTLGRNEQFF. Here the CDR3 DNA reads TGTGCCAGCAGTTGGGACACCTTGGGTCGGAATGAGCAGTTCTTC. The rearrangement links TRBV2 to TRBJ2-1; maybe TRBD1 (6 bases). The CDR3 extends over 15 amino acids. With 5 bases removed from V and 7 bases from J, the gap between germline ends came to 18 bases. Germline V gives CDR1 SNHLY, CDR2 FYNNEI.

The chain recombines TRBV29-1 with TRBJ1-4, with TRBD1 matching 8 bases. The J segment lost 2 bases and the V segment lost 6 bases, leaving 5 bases of the junction unmatched. The CDR3 covers 14 residues. Germline CDR1 and CDR2: SQVTM and ANQGSEA. In DNA, the CDR3 is TGCAGCGTGACAGGGGCCGTCACTAATGAAAAACTGTTTTTT. Translation: CSVTGAVTNEKLFF.

This clone was seen just once. The V gene is TRBV29-1, the J gene TRBJ2-5; 10 bases map to TRBD1. The V gene end was trimmed by 7 bases and the J gene end by 4 bases; junction bases not matched to a gene: 6. CDR3 size: 13 residues. Germline lookup yields CDR1 SQVTM and CDR2 ANQGSEA. Written as DNA, the CDR3 is TGCAGCGCGGGGACAGGGGTACTAGAGACCCAGTACTTC. Its translation: CSAGTGVLETQYF.

This clone was picked up a small number of times. The CDR3 here is CASDRGTYGYTF. As DNA, the CDR3 is TGTGCCAGCGACAGGGGGACGTATGGCTACACCTTC. The rearrangement uses TRBV6-5 and TRBJ1-2; TRBD1 aligns across 9 bases. V lost 8 bases to trimming and J lost 5 bases; unmatched junction nucleotides: 3. Germline V CDR1 and CDR2: MNHEY, SVGAGI. The CDR3 sequence is 12 residues long.

The CDR3: CSGGTLNTEAFF. The CDR3 coding sequence is TGCAGCGGGGGGACACTCAACACTGAAGCTTTCTTT. The rearrangement joins TRBV29-1 to TRBJ1-1; D possibly corresponds to TRBD1 (6 bases). Germline CDR1 is SQVTM and CDR2 is ANQGSEA. The CDR3 has 12 amino acids. Deletions cut 7 bases from V and 2 bases from J, with 11 bases between.

The chain has TRBV5-1 and TRBJ1-4; tentatively, D is TRBD1 (6 bases). CDR3 length: 17 amino acids. CDR1 is SGHRS and CDR2 is YFSETQ in the germline V gene. Trimming stripped 0 bases from V and 3 bases from J, with 15 bases between. The CDR3 region is CASSLEAGDRANEKLFF. The CDR3 DNA reads TGCGCCAGCAGCTTGGAAGCAGGGGATAGGGCTAATGAAAAACTGTTTTTT.

This clone was recorded a few times. The chain links TRBV19 to TRBJ2-2; D gene ambiguous. Between the trimmed V and J ends, which lost 5 bases and 1 base, there was a span of 8 bases. Germline V lookup: CDR1 LNHDA, CDR2 SQIVND (reference sequence). This CDR3 spans 14 amino acids. CDR3 bases: TGTGCCAGTAGTTCTGGCGGGAACACCGGGGAGCTGTTTTTT. Residues: CASSSGGNTGELFF.

The V call is TRBV15, the J call TRBJ2-6; a weak D match, TRBD1 (5 bases). The CDR3 extends over 20 amino acids. The V and J ends lost 1 base and 0 bases respectively, with 19 bases between them. Germline CDR1 is LNHNV and CDR2 is YYDKDF (reference sequence). The CDR3 protein is CATSRGASGFQGSGANVLTF. DNA for the CDR3: TGTGCCACCAGCAGAGGGGCGTCAGGGTTTCAAGGCTCTGGGGCCAACGTCCTGACTTTC. The whole variable domain, filled in from reference TRBV15 and TRBJ2-6, reads DAMVIQNPRYQVTQFGKPVTLSCSQTLNHNVMYWYQQKSSQAPKLLFHYYDKDFNNEADTPDNFQSRRPNTSFCFLDIRSPGLGDTAMYLCATSRGASGFQGSGANVLTFGAGSRLTVL.

V gene TRBV5-8 combines with J gene TRBJ2-3; 7 nucleotides line up with TRBD2. Per the germline V gene, CDR1 is SGHTS and CDR2 is YDEGEE. This CDR3 is 16 amino acids long. After removal of 4 bases from V and 5 bases from J, the junction contained 13 bases not matched to a gene. The CDR3 region is CASSPGRARPEDTQYF. The CDR3 DNA reads as TGTGCCAGCAGCCCGGGGAGGGCCAGGCCCGAAGATACGCAGTATTTT.

This sequence joins TRBV10-3 and TRBJ2-7, with 10 bases that match TRBD1. The CDR3 totals 15 residues. CDR1 and CDR2 (germline): ENHRY, SYGVKD. V was pared by 6 bases and J by 5 bases, with 10 bases of the junction left unmatched. This CDR3 reads CAIRRTGTGVDEQYF. CDR3 in DNA: TGTGCCATCAGACGAACCGGGACAGGGGTCGACGAGCAGTACTTC.